Each of the 22 T cell receptor beta chains below was sequenced from the same sample in a study of molecular identifiers for immune sequencing clone quantification. TCRdb independently ran MiXCR on the PCR reads; one entry per CDR3 protein. Here the sample spans about 630,000 distinct CDR3 sequences, over 25% being singletons. Sequencing was carried out using naive CD8+ T cells from blood, with Jurkat cell RNA spiked in. Subset here: FACS-sorted CD8+CD4-CCR7+CD45RA+ naive T cells. Receptors originate from a human donor in good health. Some libraries in this study had Jurkat cell RNA spiked in.

The sample holds a few counts of this clonotype. This chain connects TRBV27 to TRBJ2-1; 13 bases map to TRBD2. The CDR3 loop spans 15 amino acids. Germline V gene sequence: CDR1 MNHEY, CDR2 SMNVEV (reference sequence). J gave up 4 bases and V 7 bases, and 4 bases lay outside the gene matches. CDR3 bases: TGTGCCAGCAAGCCGGGACTAGCGGGGTACAATGAGCAGTTCTTC. This gives the protein CASKPGLAGYNEQFF.

Notes on this clonotype: This sequence may be a read error, since a much larger clone differs from it by one base. The J gene is TRBJ2-7, the V gene TRBV30; D possibly matches TRBD1 or TRBD2 (5 bases each). The CDR3 runs to 14 residues. Germline loops: CDR1 GTSNPN, CDR2 SVGIG (reference sequence). The V and J ends lost 1 base and 3 bases respectively, with 13 bases between them. Here the CDR3 reads CAWSGRGLGYEQYF. CDR3 DNA sequence: TGTGCCTGGAGTGGCCGGGGCCTAGGCTACGAGCAGTACTTC.

This clonotype was picked up a small number of times. A much more abundant neighbour one base away suggests this may be a read error. The chain employs TRBV7-9 and TRBJ2-5; D remains ambiguous. This CDR3 is 15 amino acids long. V lost 7 bases to trimming and J lost 1 base, with 16 bases between them. CDR1 and CDR2 (germline): SEHNR, FQNEAQ (reference sequence). As DNA, the CDR3 is TGTGCCAGCAACCGACTGGACGGGCCCCAAGAGACCCAGTACTTC. Translation: CASNRLDGPQETQYF.

Details on this clonotype: A read error is possible here, since a much larger clone lies one base away. In nucleotides, the CDR3 is TGTGCCACCAGCAGAGAACCTGACAGGCAAGGGACCCAGTACTTC. It translates to CATSREPDRQGTQYF. This chain connects TRBV15 to TRBJ2-5, with a weak D call TRBD1 (6 bases). CDR3 length: 15 amino acids. Germline values: CDR1 LNHNV, CDR2 YYDKDF (reference sequence).

In its sample, this clonotype was seen many times. The V call is TRBV7-9, the J call TRBJ1-1; tentative D call: TRBD1 (5 bases). CDR1 and CDR2 (germline): SEHNR, FQNEAQ (reference sequence). The CDR3 totals 15 residues. Between the trimmed V and J ends, which lost 5 bases and 4 bases, there was a span of 17 bases. The CDR3 protein is CASSPVVAGGTEAFF. For the CDR3, the DNA is TGTGCCAGCAGCCCTGTAGTAGCGGGGGGCACTGAAGCTTTCTTT.

This clonotype was seen repeatedly, ten times or more. This chain joins TRBV12-3 or TRBV12-4 and TRBJ1-6; the match to TRBD1 covers 8 bases. The CDR3 is 14 residues long. The V segment lost 8 bases and the J segment 5 bases; nucleotides outside the gene matches: 5. The CDR3 here is CASGSGGHNSPLHF. DNA of the CDR3: TGTGCCAGCGGGTCAGGGGGCCATAATTCACCCCTCCACTTT.

There are a few counts of this clonotype. The germline gene is not matched at one end of the junction; a read error may be the cause. This chain joins TRBV5-6 and TRBJ2-5; 8 positions match TRBD1. The CDR3 has 14 residues. The germline CDR1 and CDR2 sequences are SGHDT and YYEEEE. In DNA form, the CDR3 reads TGTGCCAGCAGCCCGGGACAGGTCCAAGAGACCCTGTACTTC. It is translated as CASSPGQVQETLYF. The whole variable domain, remainder taken from reference TRBV5-6 and TRBJ2-5, is DAGVTQSPTHLIKTRGQQVTLRCSPKSGHDTVSWYQQALGQGPQFIFQYYEEEERQRGNFPDRFSGHQFPNYSSELNVNALLLGDSALYLCASSPGQVQETLYFGPGTRLLVL.

This clonotype was seen a single time. A read error is possible here, since a much larger clone lies one base away. The chain uses TRBV7-8 and TRBJ2-7; TRBD2 agrees at 7 bases. With 5 bases clipped from V and 3 bases from J, the junction kept 4 bases outside the gene matches. The CDR3 consists of 13 residues. Germline V gives CDR1 SGHVS, CDR2 FQNEAQ. The DNA for the CDR3 is TGTGCCAGCAGCAGCTGGGGGGGCTACGAGCAGTACTTC. This encodes CASSSWGGYEQYF. The full variable domain, its missing parts supplied by reference TRBV7-8 and TRBJ2-7, is GAGVSQSPRYKVAKRGQDVALRCDPISGHVSLFWYQQALGQGPEFLTYFQNEAQLDKSGLPSDRFFAERPEGSVSTLKIQRTQQEDSAVYLCASSSWGGYEQYFGPGTRLTVT.

The chain couples TRBV3-1 to TRBJ2-7; the match to TRBD1 covers 10 bases. V was clipped by 1 base and J by 4 bases; unmatched bases: 10. This CDR3 is built from 17 residues. Germline CDR1 and CDR2: LGHDT and YNNKEL (reference sequence). The CDR3 bases are TGTGCCAGCAGCCAAGGAACTCGGACAGGGGGGAGGTACGAGCAGTACTTC. The encoded protein is CASSQGTRTGGRYEQYF.

To note about this clonotype: With a much larger clone just one base away, this may be a read error. The chain joins TRBV28 to TRBJ2-7; no clear D gene. Germline lookup yields CDR1 MDHEN and CDR2 SYDVKM. This CDR3 spans 14 amino acids. CDR3 DNA: TGTGCCAGCAGTTTAGCCCACGCCTCCTACGCGCAGTACTTC. This encodes CASSLAHASYAQYF. Full variable domain (rest looked up from reference TRBV28 and TRBJ2-7): DVKVTQSSRYLVKRTGEKVFLECVQDMDHENMFWYRQDPGLGLRLIYFSYDVKMKEKGDIPEGYSVSREKKERFSLILESASTNQTSMYLCASSLAHASYAQYFGPGTRLTVT.

This clonotype was seen just once. This may come from a read error, since a much larger clone is one base off. This chain links TRBV5-3 with TRBJ2-7; no clear D gene. TRBV5-3 is placed among ORFs of uncertain function. This CDR3 has 12 amino acids. The CDR3 nucleotides read TGTACCAGCAGCTTGGCCCCCGGCGAGCAGTACTTC. As protein: CTSSLAPGEQYF.

This clonotype was observed a few times. The V call is TRBV11-2, the J call TRBJ1-1, with D perhaps matching TRBD1 (5 bases). The V end was cut by 5 bases, the J end by 7 bases, with 17 bases between. Germline loops: CDR1 SGHAT, CDR2 FQNNGV. The CDR3 has 14 residues. CDR3 loop: CASSHFSFQGEAFF. CDR3 DNA sequence: TGTGCCAGCAGCCATTTCTCCTTCCAGGGTGAAGCTTTCTTT.

This clonotype occurred a few times. The V and J genes are TRBV3-2 and TRBJ1-2; the D call TRBD1 from the table was never checked on the DNA. TRBV3-2 has pseudogene status. This CDR3 has 15 residues. The CDR3 bases are TGTGCCAGCAGCCCCGCCCCGGGACAGTCTAATGGCTACACCTTC. Translation: CASSPAPGQSNGYTF.

The CDR3 loop reads CASTSWRPDSYEQYF. The CDR3 bases are TGTGCCAGCACTAGCTGGAGGCCTGACTCCTACGAGCAGTACTTC. The genes are TRBV25-1 and TRBJ2-7, with a weak D call TRBD2 (5 bases). V lost 7 bases, J lost 0 bases, and 16 bases lay in between. This CDR3 contains 15 residues. Germline values: CDR1 MGHDK, CDR2 SYGVNS.

V and J are TRBV12-3 or TRBV12-4 and TRBJ2-1; 13 nucleotides align to TRBD2. V shed 8 bases and J 2 bases; nucleotides not matched to a gene: 6. The CDR3 totals 16 residues. The CDR3 region is CASWTSGSGPYNEQFF. In DNA form, the CDR3 reads TGTGCCAGCTGGACTAGCGGGAGCGGGCCCTACAATGAGCAGTTCTTC.

The DNA for the CDR3 is TGTGCCAGCAGTTTATCCGCTGAGGGCGAGCAGTACTTC. This encodes CASSLSAEGEQYF. The chain links TRBV27 to TRBJ2-7; TRBD2 is a possible D gene (5 bases). In germline, CDR1 is MNHEY, CDR2 SMNVEV (reference sequence). Trimming removed 0 bases from V and 6 bases from J, with 9 bases in between. The CDR3 contains 13 residues.

The sample holds many counts of this clonotype. This rearrangement joins TRBV2 to TRBJ2-3, with 8 bases lining up with TRBD2. The J segment lost 0 bases and the V segment lost 8 bases, leaving 13 bases of the junction unmatched. Germline loops: CDR1 SNHLY, CDR2 FYNNEI. The CDR3 loop spans 17 amino acids. Here the CDR3 reads CASERELTYSSTDTQYF. CDR3 sequence (DNA): TGTGCCAGCGAGCGGGAGCTGACTTATTCTAGCACAGATACGCAGTATTTT.

This clonotype was observed a handful of times. V gene TRBV2 combines with J gene TRBJ1-3; D is uncertain. CDR3 length equals 15 residues. V lost 9 bases, J lost 0 bases, and 15 bases lay in between. Germline V gene sequence: CDR1 SNHLY, CDR2 FYNNEI. The CDR3 DNA reads as TGTGCCAGTGGCACCGGAGGACCCTCTGGAAACACCATATATTTT. As protein: CASGTGGPSGNTIYF.

With respect to this clonotype: This may be a read error: a much more frequent sequence differs by one nucleotide. The rearrangement uses TRBV28 and TRBJ1-6; D is uncertain. Germline CDR1 and CDR2: MDHEN and SYDVKM. Trimming removed 5 bases at V and 7 bases at J, with 9 bases between. The CDR3 runs 13 residues. CDR3 amino acids: CASSGRRNSPLHF. The CDR3 coding sequence is TGTGCCAGCAGTGGTCGGAGAAATTCACCCCTCCACTTT. Drawing the rest from reference TRBV28 and TRBJ1-6, the complete variable domain is DVKVTQSSRYLVKRTGEKVFLECVQDMDHENMFWYRQDPGLGLRLIYFSYDVKMKEKGDIPEGYSVSREKKERFSLILESASTNQTSMYLCASSGRRNSPLHFGNGTRLTVT.

In its sample, this clonotype was seen a few times. The rearrangement links TRBV19 to TRBJ1-5; TRBD1 aligns across 9 bases. The CDR3 consists of 15 residues. Trimming at V came to 6 bases and at J to 4 bases, leaving 7 bases not matched to a gene. CDR1 is LNHDA and CDR2 is SQIVND in the germline V gene (reference sequence). As DNA, the CDR3 is TGTGCCAGTAGAGAGACAGGGACAGGGAATCAGCCCCAGCATTTT. It yields the protein CASRETGTGNQPQHF.

This clonotype was seen ten or more times. The genes are TRBV11-2 and TRBJ2-3, with 7 positions matching TRBD2. With V trimmed by 6 bases and J by 2 bases, 11 bases remained unmatched. Germline V gene lookup returns CDR1 SGHAT and CDR2 FQNNGV. This CDR3 region has 16 residues. The CDR3 DNA reads as TGTGCCAGCAGAGATACTAGCGAGATGGTCACAGATACGCAGTATTTT. This translates into CASRDTSEMVTDTQYF.

The chain is built from TRBV10-3 and TRBJ1-1; a possible D gene is TRBD1 (6 bases). The CDR3 has 14 amino acids. Germline V gene data show CDR1 as ENHRY and CDR2 as SYGVKD. V gave up 0 bases and J gave up 4 bases, with 9 bases separating them. CDR3 sequence (DNA): TGTGCCATCAGTGAGTCTAGGGGGTTCACTGAAGCTTTCTTT. This sequence encodes CAISESRGFTEAFF.